Each of the 9 T cell receptor beta chains below was sequenced from the same sample in a study of CD8+ T cells in alopecia areata. In each case, RNA was isolated and then reverse transcribed into cDNA as the sequencing template. Repertoires were generated with immunoSEQ multiplex PCR, while TCRdb's copy carries only in-frame clones and drops some. The data contain more than 150,000 clones, 40% to 65% of them singletons. Treatment defined: oral pan-JAK inhibitor, 5-10 mg twice daily. Sequences were derived from CD8+ T cells sorted from blood, sampled at approximately week 52, from a patient treated with tofacitinib. All receptors come from a human donor with alopecia areata.

The chain uses TRBV6-6 and TRBJ2-7; 8 bases are shared with TRBD1. This CDR3 region has 16 residues. The germline CDR1 and CDR2 sequences are MNHNY and SVGAGI (reference sequence). With 0 bases clipped from V and 3 bases from J, the junction kept 7 bases outside the gene matches. CDR3 region: CASSYSSDRGVYEQYF. As DNA, the CDR3 is TGTGCCAGCAGTTACTCGAGTGACAGGGGCGTCTACGAGCAGTACTTC.

This clone has a handful of counts. The V gene is TRBV5-4, the J gene TRBJ2-7; TRBD1 agrees at 10 bases. The CDR3 totals 16 residues. Germline V gene sequence: CDR1 SGHNT, CDR2 YYREEE (reference sequence). V shed 4 bases, J shed 6 bases, and the junction held 13 bases outside the gene matches. The CDR3 spells CASSAPPGQGYLEQYF. CDR3 sequence (DNA): TGTGCCAGCAGCGCCCCCCCGGGACAGGGGTACCTCGAGCAGTACTTC.

This chain links TRBV25-1 with TRBJ2-1; no clear D. Germline CDR1 MGHDK, CDR2 SYGVNS. There are 15 residues in the CDR3. V lost 3 bases and J lost 10, with 19 bases in between. This chain's CDR3 is CASSDPSGSLLEQFF. CDR3 nucleotides: TGTGCCAGCAGTGACCCTAGTGGCAGCCTCCTGGAGCAGTTCTTC.

The DNA of the CDR3 is TGCGCCAGCAGCTTGGGACAAGCAAACCAGCCCCAGCATTTT. Residues: CASSLGQANQPQHF. This chain connects TRBV5-1 to TRBJ1-5; D is ambiguous. CDR3 length: 14 amino acids. V lost 0 bases and J 7 bases, leaving 11 bases between the germline ends. CDR1 is SGHRS, CDR2 YFSETQ, per germline.

The rearrangement uses TRBV5-1 and TRBJ2-5; 7 bases line up with TRBD1. V trimming: 4 bases; J trimming: 0 bases; junction bases outside the gene matches: 12. The CDR3 is 17 amino acids. Germline V lookup: CDR1 SGHRS, CDR2 YFSETQ. In DNA form, the CDR3 reads TGCGCCAGCAGCCGATATCCCTTGGACAGGTACCAAGAGACCCAGTACTTC. Translation gives CASSRYPLDRYQETQYF.

The chain carries TRBV13 and TRBJ2-1, with 7 bases identical to TRBD1. Trimming cost V 5 bases and J 9 bases; bases outside gene matches: 4. From germline, CDR1 is PRHDT and CDR2 FYEKMQ (reference sequence). This CDR3 comprises 12 residues. CDR3: CASSHRGGEQFF. Written as DNA, the CDR3 is TGTGCCAGCAGCCACAGGGGCGGTGAGCAGTTCTTC.

The chain carries TRBV4-1 and TRBJ2-1, with 7 bases fitting TRBD1. This CDR3 is built from 16 residues. The germline V gene encodes CDR1 MGHRA and CDR2 YSYEKL. After removal of 4 bases from V and 6 bases from J, the junction contained 12 bases not matched to a gene. The chain's CDR3 is CASSLAFGTEGNEQFF. CDR3 nucleotide sequence: TGCGCCAGCAGCCTCGCGTTCGGGACAGAGGGCAATGAGCAGTTCTTC.

J is TRBJ2-5 and V is TRBV6-5, with TRBD1 as a possible D gene (5 bases). The V and J ends lost 6 bases and 1 base respectively, with 6 bases between them. CDR3 size: 12 residues. Germline loops: CDR1 MNHEY, CDR2 SVGAGI. The CDR3 nucleotides are TGTGCCAGCAGGGACATCCAAGAGACCCAGTACTTC. Amino acids: CASRDIQETQYF.

The rearrangement joins TRBV4-2 to TRBJ2-7; D unresolved. This CDR3 region has 15 residues. The germline V and J ends were trimmed by 0 bases and 2 bases, with 11 bases remaining between them. Germline loops: CDR1 LGHNA, CDR2 YNFKEQ. CDR3 in amino acids: CASSQDWLEPYEQYF. The CDR3 DNA follows: TGTGCCAGCAGCCAAGATTGGCTAGAACCCTACGAGCAGTACTTC.